The rows below give T cell receptor beta chains drawn from one sample of a study of T cell repertoires in cytomegalovirus infection. The antigens for these receptors are not known. TCRdb re-derived calls from the reads in MiXCR, one entry per CDR3 protein. The repertoire holds 830,000 or so distinct CDR3 sequences, with less than 35% as singletons. The sequences come from cultured CD8+ T cells from PBMCs, collected from culture after CMV antigen stimulation. The receptors stem from a human donor in good health (CMV status not recorded). Some clones in this sample may be carry-over from other donors' samples. The CDR3 runs from the conserved cysteine through the conserved F or W. The order of the fields is CDR3 protein, CDR3 DNA, clone size, D gene, J gene, V gene. D genes are given only for firm matches. Expanded clones get a size class; other rows say once, few or many, or leave the size out.

CDR3aa: CASSLGTYEQYF
CDR3nt: TGTGCCAGCAGCTTGGGGACCTACGAGCAGTACTTC
abundance: many
d_gene: .
j_gene: TRBJ2-7
v_gene: TRBV7-2

CDR3aa: CASSIRTGEQYF
CDR3nt: TGTGCCAGTAGTATTCGGACGGGGGAGCAGTACTTC
abundance: few
d_gene: .
j_gene: TRBJ2-7
v_gene: TRBV19

CDR3aa: CASSTGERRDTEAFF
CDR3nt: TGTGCCAGTAGTACAGGAGAAAGACGGGACACTGAAGCTTTCTTT
abundance: once
d_gene: .
j_gene: TRBJ1-1
v_gene: TRBV19

CDR3aa: CASSSILGNNSPLHF
CDR3nt: TGTGCCAGTAGTTCTATACTCGGGAATAATTCACCCCTCCACTTT
abundance: .
d_gene: .
j_gene: TRBJ1-6
v_gene: TRBV19

CDR3aa: CASSSPQIGLAGDEQFF
CDR3nt: TGTGCCAGCAGTTCCCCCCAGATTGGACTAGCAGGAGATGAGCAGTTCTTC
abundance: few
d_gene: TRBD2
j_gene: TRBJ2-1
v_gene: TRBV27

CDR3aa: CASSGPPGPEAFF
CDR3nt: TGTGCCAGCAGTGGGCCTCCCGGGCCAGAAGCTTTCTTT
abundance: few
d_gene: .
j_gene: TRBJ1-1
v_gene: TRBV6-5

CDR3aa: CASSLKGDTFYNEQFF
CDR3nt: TGTGCCAGCAGCCTAAAAGGGGACACCTTCTACAATGAGCAGTTCTTC
abundance: .
d_gene: .
j_gene: TRBJ2-1
v_gene: TRBV27

CDR3aa: CASSSRRDTISNTEAFF
CDR3nt: TGTGCCAGCAGTTCACGCCGGGACACTATCTCTAACACTGAAGCTTTCTTT
abundance: .
d_gene: .
j_gene: TRBJ1-1
v_gene: TRBV12-3/TRBV12-4

CDR3aa: CASSLREIEQFF
CDR3nt: TGTGCCAGCAGCTTAAGAGAAATTGAGCAGTTCTTC
abundance: few
d_gene: .
j_gene: TRBJ2-1
v_gene: TRBV5-6

CDR3aa: CASSPRTSPTGELFF
CDR3nt: TGTGCTAGCAGCCCCCGGACTAGTCCAACCGGGGAGCTGTTTTTT
abundance: few
d_gene: TRBD2
j_gene: TRBJ2-2
v_gene: TRBV7-6

CDR3aa: CASSLWGGVQPQHF
CDR3nt: TGTGCCAGCAGTTTATGGGGGGGGGTTCAGCCCCAGCATTTT
abundance: .
d_gene: .
j_gene: TRBJ1-5
v_gene: TRBV27

CDR3aa: CASSSLRESGTVSYEQYF
CDR3nt: TGTGCCAGCAGTTCCCTACGTGAATCCGGGACAGTATCCTACGAGCAGTACTTC
abundance: few
d_gene: TRBD1
j_gene: TRBJ2-7
v_gene: TRBV6-5

CDR3aa: CASSQARAKLSFGGYTF
CDR3nt: TGTGCCAGCAGTCAGGCCAGGGCAAAGCTTTCCTTTGGTGGCTACACCTTC
abundance: .
d_gene: .
j_gene: TRBJ1-2
v_gene: TRBV6-6

CDR3aa: CASSGGTESSYEQYF
CDR3nt: TGTGCCAGCAGCGGGGGGACAGAGAGCTCCTACGAGCAGTACTTC
abundance: few
d_gene: .
j_gene: TRBJ2-7
v_gene: TRBV7-9

CDR3aa: CASKTGSMPEAFF
CDR3nt: TGTGCCAGCAAGACAGGGAGTATGCCTGAAGCTTTCTTT
abundance: many
d_gene: TRBD1
j_gene: TRBJ1-1
v_gene: TRBV7-9

CDR3aa: CASSFVRSGNTIYF
CDR3nt: TGTGCCAGCAGCTTTGTTCGCTCTGGAAACACCATATATTTT
abundance: .
d_gene: .
j_gene: TRBJ1-3
v_gene: TRBV7-9

CDR3aa: CASSYGLAGSPTDTQYF
CDR3nt: TGTGCCAGCAGTTACGGGCTAGCGGGGAGTCCCACAGATACGCAGTATTTT
abundance: few
d_gene: TRBD2
j_gene: TRBJ2-3
v_gene: TRBV6-5

CDR3aa: CASSTSAGAKFF
CDR3nt: TGTGCCAGCAGCACTAGCGCGGGGGCTAAGTTCTTC
abundance: .
d_gene: .
j_gene: TRBJ2-1
v_gene: TRBV5-4

CDR3aa: CATLYTEAFF
CDR3nt: TGTGCCACCTTGTACACTGAAGCTTTCTTT
abundance: many
d_gene: .
j_gene: TRBJ1-1
v_gene: TRBV12-3/TRBV12-4

CDR3aa: CASTPGGPTSYEQYF
CDR3nt: TGTGCCAGTACCCCCGGGGGACCCACCTCCTACGAGCAGTACTTC
abundance: .
d_gene: .
j_gene: TRBJ2-7
v_gene: TRBV19

CDR3aa: CSARVLGVMNTEAFF
CDR3nt: TGCAGTGCTAGAGTGTTAGGAGTCATGAACACTGAAGCTTTCTTT
abundance: .
d_gene: .
j_gene: TRBJ1-1
v_gene: TRBV20-1

CDR3aa: CASSYWTHSTDTQYF
CDR3nt: TGTGCCAGCAGTTATTGGACTCATAGCACAGATACGCAGTATTTT
abundance: .
d_gene: .
j_gene: TRBJ2-3
v_gene: TRBV6-5

CDR3aa: CASARGGGKSSYNEQFF
CDR3nt: TGTGCCAGCGCCAGAGGGGGGGGGAAAAGTTCCTACAATGAGCAGTTCTTC
abundance: .
d_gene: .
j_gene: TRBJ2-1
v_gene: TRBV9

CDR3aa: CVSGAYEQYF
CDR3nt: TGTGTTAGTGGCGCCTACGAGCAGTACTTC
abundance: .
d_gene: .
j_gene: TRBJ2-7
v_gene: TRBV12-5

CDR3aa: CASSLSLGGGAISYEQYF
CDR3nt: TGTGCCAGCAGCTTATCACTAGGCGGGGGGGCAATCTCCTACGAGCAGTACTTC
abundance: many
d_gene: TRBD2
j_gene: TRBJ2-7
v_gene: TRBV7-6

CDR3aa: CASSYYGGGGYTF
CDR3nt: TGTGCCAGCAGTTACTACGGCGGAGGTGGCTACACCTTC
abundance: few
d_gene: .
j_gene: TRBJ1-2
v_gene: TRBV6-5

CDR3aa: CASSLGGGPSEKLFF
CDR3nt: TGTGCCAGCAGCTTAGGGGGCGGACCCTCTGAAAAACTGTTTTTT
abundance: many
d_gene: .
j_gene: TRBJ1-4
v_gene: TRBV7-6

CDR3aa: CASSHTRTGGNYEQYF
CDR3nt: TGTGCCAGCAGCCATACGCGGACAGGGGGGAACTACGAGCAGTACTTC
abundance: .
d_gene: TRBD1
j_gene: TRBJ2-7
v_gene: TRBV4-2

CDR3aa: CASKWGFNEQFF
CDR3nt: TGTGCCAGCAAATGGGGTTTTAATGAGCAGTTCTTC
abundance: .
d_gene: .
j_gene: TRBJ2-1
v_gene: TRBV27

CDR3aa: CATRMGTEAFF
CDR3nt: TGTGCCACCCGCATGGGTACTGAAGCTTTCTTT
abundance: many
d_gene: .
j_gene: TRBJ1-1
v_gene: TRBV28

CDR3aa: CASSFGGRSYEQYF
CDR3nt: TGTGCCAGCAGCTTTGGGGGCCGTTCCTACGAGCAGTACTTC
abundance: .
d_gene: .
j_gene: TRBJ2-7
v_gene: TRBV7-9

CDR3aa: CASSLGGKEKLFF
CDR3nt: TGTGCCAGCAGCTTAGGGGGAAAAGAAAAACTGTTTTTT
abundance: many
d_gene: .
j_gene: TRBJ1-4
v_gene: TRBV7-9